This T cell receptor beta chain was recovered during a study of shared clonotypes between healthy human individuals. Study background: Plates per donor: three CD4 naive, three CD4 memory, two CD8 naive, one CD8 memory.

As defined, naive CD8 cells were CD45RO-negative and positively selected for CCR7, with terminally differentiated effector memory CD45RA+ cells excluded. Overall study findings and caveats: Naive subsets tended to show greater estimated richness than memory subsets.

Methods used by the authors: Filtering differed since immunoSEQ provided only junctions, with no quality scores. The repertoire was sequenced with immunoSEQ multiplex PCR; TCRdb's copy has only in-frame clones and lacks some. V, J and clone size derive from that table, while D and trimming were established from the DNA sequence. The sample comprises over 2,000,000 clones, 90% to 95% of which are singletons, and around 1.7% rests with the top ten. On this clone itself: Antigen: not known.

V was clipped by 3 bases and J by 3 bases, with 16 bases between them. Germline V gives CDR1 SGDLS, CDR2 YYNGEE. This CDR3 is built from 16 residues. The sample taken for sequencing was naive CD8+ T cells from PBMCs. This clonotype was obtained from a man aged 18 to 29 in good health. Some clones in this sample may be carry-over from other donors' samples. J is TRBJ2-1 and V is TRBV9; possible D gene TRBD2, 6 bases. CDR3 amino acids: CASSARDFPFYNEQFF. CDR3 bases: TGTGCCAGCAGCGCCAGGGACTTCCCCTTCTACAATGAGCAGTTCTTC.